The next 32 T cell receptor beta chains were all read from a single sample in a study of Ad26.COV2.S vaccination and SARS-CoV-2 variants. The data were produced by immunoSEQ multiplex PCR, yet TCRdb's version contains in-frame clones alone and is incomplete. The sample yields some 420,000 clones, 85% to 90% seen once. Treatment specified: some 19 received Ad26.COV2.S at low or high dose, single or two shots; about five received placebo; per-sample allocation not given. Samples were taken on day 63 after the first vaccine or placebo injection. Sequences were derived from peripheral blood, sampled in a trial of Ad26.COV2.S vaccine versus placebo. These receptors all stem from a person aged 18-60 years who received the Ad26.COV2.S COVID-19 vaccine or a placebo.

V usage is TRBV6-5 and J usage is TRBJ1-3; D is unresolved. The germline CDR1 and CDR2 sequences are MNHEY and SVGAGI. V lost 0 bases, J lost 4 bases, and 10 bases lay in between. The CDR3 extends over 15 amino acids. The CDR3, as DNA: TGTGCCAGCAGTTACTCGCCCGGTCGGGGAAACACCATATATTTT. It yields the protein CASSYSPGRGNTIYF.

The chain is built from TRBV6-5 and TRBJ1-6; 7 nucleotides agree with TRBD1. CDR1 is MNHEY, CDR2 SVGAGI, per germline. Trimming at V came to 0 bases and at J to 5 bases, leaving 4 bases not matched to a gene. This CDR3 spans 16 amino acids. The DNA for the CDR3 is TGTGCCAGCAGTTACTCGAGGACAGGCGATAATTCACCCCTCCACTTT. Its protein product is CASSYSRTGDNSPLHF.

The V call is TRBV28, the J call TRBJ1-6; no definite D call. CDR3 size: 16 residues. Per the germline V gene, CDR1 is MDHEN and CDR2 is SYDVKM. Trimming stripped 6 bases from V and 0 bases from J, with 12 bases between. CDR3 protein: CASSRTASSYNSPLHF. For the CDR3, the DNA is TGTGCCAGCAGCCGAACAGCGAGCTCCTATAATTCACCCCTCCACTTT. Drawing the rest from reference TRBV28 and TRBJ1-6, the complete variable domain is DVKVTQSSRYLVKRTGEKVFLECVQDMDHENMFWYRQDPGLGLRLIYFSYDVKMKEKGDIPEGYSVSREKKERFSLILESASTNQTSMYLCASSRTASSYNSPLHFGNGTRLTVT.

The genes are TRBV7-9 and TRBJ1-1; D is unresolved. The germline CDR1 and CDR2 sequences are SEHNR and FQNEAQ (reference sequence). Trimming left V 8 bases short and J 3 bases short, with 13 bases between. There are 13 residues in the CDR3. This CDR3 is CASDLGVDTEAFF. The CDR3 DNA sequence: TGTGCCAGCGATCTTGGTGTGGACACTGAAGCTTTCTTT.

The gene calls are TRBV3-1 (or the pseudogene TRBV3-2) and TRBJ2-1; 9 bases are a match to TRBD2. The germline gives CDR1 LGHDT, CDR2 YNNKEL (reference sequence). Trimming cost V 2 bases and J 4 bases; bases outside gene matches: 6. The CDR3 sequence is 16 residues long. The CDR3 protein is CASSQRGSGGYNEQFF. CDR3 coding DNA: TGTGCCAGCAGCCAAAGGGGTAGCGGGGGTTACAATGAGCAGTTCTTC.

The chain links TRBV7-3 to TRBJ1-6; 7 bases are shared with TRBD1. The CDR3 is 15 amino acids. CDR1 is SGHTA, CDR2 FQGTGA, per germline. V was pared by 5 bases and J by 7 bases, with 8 bases of the junction left unmatched. The CDR3 nucleotides read TGTGCCAGCAGCGCAACCGGACAGGCCAATTCACCCCTCCACTTT. Protein sequence: CASSATGQANSPLHF.

The gene calls are TRBV6-5 and TRBJ1-2, with a weak D call TRBD1 (5 bases). With 4 bases removed from V and 8 bases from J, the gap between germline ends came to 14 bases. This CDR3 has 13 amino acids. The V gene's germline CDR1 is MNHEY and CDR2 SVGAGI. The CDR3 coding sequence is TGTGCCAGCAGTTCGACAGCCAGTAAGGGCTACACCTTC. Translated, it gives CASSSTASKGYTF.

The chain carries TRBV18 and TRBJ1-2; D gene ambiguous. The V gene's germline CDR1 is KGHSH and CDR2 LQKENI. Trimming left V 2 bases short and J 4 bases short, with 11 bases between. The CDR3 contains 14 residues. CDR3: CASSPSAGTYGYTF. CDR3 DNA sequence: TGTGCCAGCTCACCAAGCGCAGGAACCTATGGCTACACCTTC.

The chain employs TRBV5-6 and TRBJ2-7, with TRBD2 as a possible D gene (5 bases). The CDR3 is 16 amino acids. The germline CDR1 and CDR2 sequences are SGHDT and YYEEEE. The ends were cut back, 4 bases at V and 1 base at J, with 18 bases in the middle. CDR3 sequence reads: CASSPPGNFESYEQYF. The CDR3 DNA sequence: TGTGCCAGCAGCCCCCCCGGGAACTTTGAATCCTACGAGCAGTACTTC.

This chain's CDR3 is CASSYPKGGHTDTQYF. CDR3 DNA sequence: TGTGCCAGCAGTTACCCAAAAGGGGGACACACAGATACGCAGTATTTT. V usage is TRBV6-6 and J usage is TRBJ2-3; the D gene is possibly TRBD1 (6 bases). V lost 2 bases and J lost 2, with 14 bases in between. CDR1 and CDR2 from the germline V gene are MNHNY and SVGAGI (reference sequence). The CDR3 sequence is 16 residues long.

This clone has just one count. The V gene is TRBV15, the J gene TRBJ2-2; TRBD1 matches at 7 bases. Germline V CDR1 and CDR2: LNHNV, YYDKDF (reference sequence). The CDR3 sequence is 14 residues long. V trimming: 4 bases; J trimming: 3 bases; junction bases outside the gene matches: 2. CDR3 protein: CATSKGGHTGELFF. The CDR3 nucleotides read TGTGCCACCAGCAAAGGGGGCCACACCGGGGAGCTGTTTTTT.

The chain joins TRBV11-2 to TRBJ1-1, with 7 bases lining up with TRBD1. Per germline, CDR1 SGHAT and CDR2 FQNNGV. The J segment lost 0 bases and the V segment lost 1 base, leaving 2 bases of the junction unmatched. This CDR3 is 15 amino acids long. In nucleotides, the CDR3 is TGTGCCAGCAGCTTAGGGACAGGCATGAACACTGAAGCTTTCTTT. Translating it yields CASSLGTGMNTEAFF.

This chain links TRBV4-1 with TRBJ2-2, with D tentatively TRBD2 (5 bases). Trimming removed 0 bases from V and 2 bases from J, with 7 bases in between. Germline V CDR1 and CDR2: MGHRA, YSYEKL. This CDR3 is 15 amino acids long. The CDR3 nucleotides are TGCGCCAGCAGCCAAGATACGGGAAACACCGGGGAGCTGTTTTTT. It encodes CASSQDTGNTGELFF.

This clone was observed once. The chain has TRBV10-1 and TRBJ2-7; tentatively, D is TRBD1 or TRBD2 (6 bases each). CDR3 size: 14 residues. Trimming cost V 4 bases and J 0 bases, with 10 bases left between them. From germline, CDR1 is WNHNN and CDR2 SYGVQD (reference sequence). CDR3 sequence: CASSVGGRSYEQYF. The CDR3 DNA reads TGCGCCAGCAGTGTCGGGGGCCGCTCCTACGAGCAGTACTTC.

The CDR3 spells CASSLQGLQQFF. The CDR3 nucleotides read TGTGCCAGCAGCCTCCAGGGTCTTCAGCAGTTCTTC. V gene TRBV6-2 or TRBV6-3 combines with J gene TRBJ2-1, with D possibly matching TRBD1 (5 bases). From germline, CDR1 is MNHEY and CDR2 SVGEGT. The CDR3 loop spans 12 amino acids. Trimming took off 6 bases at V and 11 bases at J, with 14 bases between the two ends.

The genes are TRBV9 and TRBJ2-3, with unresolved D. The CDR3 has 16 residues. Trimming took 4 bases from V and 4 from J, leaving 19 bases between them. The V gene's germline CDR1 is SGDLS and CDR2 YYNGEE. The CDR3: CASSKVSGTGPDTQYF. The CDR3 bases are TGTGCCAGCAGCAAAGTGTCCGGCACCGGGCCAGATACGCAGTATTTT.

The chain couples TRBV7-9 to TRBJ2-5; tentatively, D is TRBD1 (6 bases). V was cut by 4 bases and J by 5 bases, with 17 bases left in between. The CDR3 is 15 residues long. Germline V gene sequence: CDR1 SEHNR, CDR2 FQNEAQ (reference sequence). The CDR3 loop reads CASSSYREAIETQYF. In nucleotides, the CDR3 is TGTGCCAGCAGCTCATACAGGGAAGCTATTGAGACCCAGTACTTC.

This clone came up many times. The chain is built from TRBV7-2 and TRBJ1-3; possible D gene TRBD1, 6 bases. The CDR3 contains 15 residues. Trimming removed 2 bases at V and 0 bases at J, with 8 bases between. Per the germline V gene, CDR1 is SGHTA and CDR2 is FQGNSA. The CDR3 here is CASSLLQGSGNTIYF. The CDR3 bases are TGTGCCAGCAGCTTATTACAGGGCTCTGGAAACACCATATATTTT.

The chain employs TRBV18 and TRBJ2-5; 7 bases fit TRBD2. Germline CDR1 is KGHSH and CDR2 is LQKENI. The CDR3 has 15 residues. J was trimmed by 4 bases and V by 6 bases; bases with no gene match: 11. The CDR3 loop is CASSHATSSRETQYF. The CDR3 nucleotides read TGTGCCAGCTCCCATGCGACTAGCTCGCGAGAGACCCAGTACTTC.

This clone occurred once. This chain connects TRBV2 to TRBJ1-5; no firm D call. Germline CDR1 SNHLY, CDR2 FYNNEI. V lost 6 bases and J 1 base, leaving 13 bases between the germline ends. The CDR3 has 15 residues. The CDR3 here is CASRPTSGSNQPQHF. CDR3 in DNA: TGTGCCAGCAGACCGACCTCGGGCAGCAATCAGCCCCAGCATTTT. The variable domain in full, with the rest retrieved from reference TRBV2 and TRBJ1-5, is EPEVTQTPSHQVTQMGQEVILRCVPISNHLYFYWYRQILGQKVEFLVSFYNNEISEKSEIFDDQFSVERPDGSNFTLKIRSTKLEDSAMYFCASRPTSGSNQPQHFGDGTRLSIL.

This sequence joins TRBV11-2 and TRBJ2-7; no clear D gene. The CDR3 is 13 residues long. V was trimmed by 3 bases and J by 3 bases, leaving 9 bases between them. CDR1 and CDR2 from the germline V gene are SGHAT and FQNNGV. The CDR3 DNA is TGTGCCAGCAGCTTTTCCGGAATCTACGAGCAGTACTTC. It yields the protein CASSFSGIYEQYF.

J is TRBJ1-1 and V is TRBV11-3; the D is unclear. Germline V gene sequence: CDR1 SGHNT, CDR2 YENEEA. The CDR3 is made up of 13 amino acids. Trimming cost V 0 bases and J 5 bases, with 7 bases left between them. CDR3 sequence reads: CASSLDLSTEAFF. CDR3 nucleotides: TGTGCCAGCAGCTTAGATCTGTCGACTGAAGCTTTCTTT.

The chain links TRBV11-3 to TRBJ1-5, with D perhaps TRBD1 (5 bases). The CDR3 totals 15 residues. Germline V lookup: CDR1 SGHNT, CDR2 YENEEA. Trimming shortened V by 1 base and J by 4 bases, and 11 bases separated the two germline ends. The CDR3 region has the DNA TGTGCCAGCAGCTTAGTTTTGGGGCCTAATCAGCCCCAGCATTTT. The encoded protein is CASSLVLGPNQPQHF.

The rearrangement uses TRBV11-2 and TRBJ2-1; 10 nucleotides align to TRBD2. This CDR3 has 13 amino acids. From germline, CDR1 is SGHAT and CDR2 FQNNGV. V gave up 8 bases and J gave up 7 bases; unmatched junction bases: 5. The CDR3 bases are TGTGCCAGCCGGACTAGCGGAGAGAATGAGCAGTTCTTC. This gives the protein CASRTSGENEQFF.

The CDR3 is CASSLVGVRGGPTDTQYF. The CDR3 DNA follows: TGTGCCAGCAGCTTGGTAGGGGTGCGGGGGGGGCCCACAGATACGCAGTATTTT. The rearrangement links TRBV5-4 to TRBJ2-3, with 9 positions matching TRBD2. J gave up 2 bases and V 0 bases, and 10 bases lay outside the gene matches. CDR1 and CDR2 (germline): SGHNT, YYREEE (reference sequence). This CDR3 is built from 18 residues.

J is TRBJ2-7 and V is TRBV28; D might be TRBD1 or TRBD2, each matching 5 bases. Germline V lookup: CDR1 MDHEN, CDR2 SYDVKM. The CDR3 is made up of 15 amino acids. V was trimmed by 6 bases and J by 1 base, leaving 16 bases between them. The CDR3 here is CASSPTLGVSYEQYF. The CDR3 DNA sequence: TGTGCCAGCAGCCCCACCCTGGGGGTATCCTACGAGCAGTACTTC. The variable domain in full, with the rest retrieved from reference TRBV28 and TRBJ2-7, is DVKVTQSSRYLVKRTGEKVFLECVQDMDHENMFWYRQDPGLGLRLIYFSYDVKMKEKGDIPEGYSVSREKKERFSLILESASTNQTSMYLCASSPTLGVSYEQYFGPGTRLTVT.

The chain employs TRBV11-3 and TRBJ2-5, with 8 bases fitting TRBD2. With 8 bases clipped from V and 5 bases from J, the junction kept 7 bases outside the gene matches. CDR3 size: 13 residues. CDR1 and CDR2 (germline): SGHNT, YENEEA. The DNA of the CDR3 is TGTGCCAGCCGCCCGGGGGGGGGTGAGACCCAGTACTTC. This codes for CASRPGGGETQYF.

The genes are TRBV7-8 and TRBJ2-7; 9 nucleotides match TRBD1. Looked up from germline, CDR1 is SGHVS and CDR2 is FQNEAQ. Trimming removed 3 bases from V and 6 bases from J; junction bases left unmatched: 9. The CDR3 contains 15 residues. The CDR3 bases are TGTGCCAGCAGCTTGGGGACAGGGCGAAATCGCGAGCAGTACTTC. It yields the protein CASSLGTGRNREQYF.

Remarks on this clone: This sample also contains other DNA sequences that code for the same CDR3. The chain recombines TRBV27 with TRBJ2-7; TRBD1 might be the D (6 bases). This CDR3 has 14 residues. Germline loops: CDR1 MNHEY, CDR2 SMNVEV (reference sequence). The V end lost 6 bases, the J end lost 1 base, and 13 bases lay between the germline ends. The CDR3 sequence: CASSPRTGSYEQYF. In DNA, the CDR3 is TGTGCCAGCAGCCCAAGAACAGGGTCCTACGAGCAGTACTTC.

The gene calls are TRBV29-1 and TRBJ1-3, with a possible D match to TRBD1 (5 bases). The V end was cut by 4 bases, the J end by 0 bases, with 13 bases between. CDR1 SQVTM and CDR2 ANQGSEA come from the germline V gene. This CDR3 region has 15 residues. CDR3 DNA sequence: TGCAGCGTTGCTGAGGGGCCCCCCTCTGGAAACACCATATATTTT. Translating gives CSVAEGPPSGNTIYF.

CDR3 amino acids: CASSTTQVIMNTEAFF. CDR3 DNA: TGTGCCAGCAGCACGACACAGGTTATAATGAACACTGAAGCTTTCTTT. The rearrangement uses TRBV7-9 and TRBJ1-1; D may be TRBD1 (5 bases). Germline CDR1 reads SEHNR; CDR2 reads FQNEAQ (reference sequence). CDR3 size: 16 residues. Trimming left V 5 bases short and J 0 bases short, with 16 bases between. The full variable domain, with the rest looked up from reference TRBV7-9 and TRBJ1-1, is DTGVSQNPRHKITKRGQNVTFRCDPISEHNRLYWYRQTLGQGPEFLTYFQNEAQLEKSRLLSDRFSAERPKGSFSTLEIQRTEQGDSAMYLCASSTTQVIMNTEAFFGQGTRLTVV.

This chain uses TRBV7-9 with TRBJ1-1; 7 bases are shared with TRBD1. Germline CDR1 and CDR2: SEHNR and FQNEAQ (reference sequence). CDR3 size: 12 residues. The CDR3, as DNA: TGTGAGTCAGGGGGGGCGAGTACTGAAGCTTTCTTT. Its translation is CESGGASTEAFF. Together with reference TRBV7-9 and TRBJ1-1, the CDR3 gives the full variable domain: DTGVSQNPRHKITKRGQNVTFRCDPISEHNRLYWYRQTLGQGPEFLTYFQNEAQLEKSRLLSDRFSAERPKGSFSTLEIQRTEQGDSAMYLCESGGASTEAFFGQGTRLTVV.